This T cell receptor (beta chain) was captured in a study of response to subunit inactivated influenza vaccine (dated by TCRdb to 2017 to 2018). As for the study more broadly: To follow how T cells responded to a trivalent subunit inactivated influenza vaccine, the researchers relied on deep quantitative profiling of the T cell receptor repertoire. Results the study describes overall, beyond this receptor: It was suggested by the authors that each seasonal influenza vaccination may recruit only a limited number of new T cells.

The CDR3 runs 12 residues from the cysteine to the phenylalanine. Only CDR3 DNA is held: 36 bases, read in frame from base 1. The germline V gene specifies MNHEY as CDR1 and SVGEGT as CDR2. V gives up 2 bases and J gives up 0 bases, and the segment between their germline ends measures 1 base. To prepare the library, RT-PCR was applied. Sequencing was carried out with an Illumina HiSeq 2500. TCRdb reanalyzed the raw reads on its own, using fastp at Q25 for trimming and MiXCR for clone calling, and kept in-frame beta chains. Each entry merges the rows of one CDR3 protein and shows their most common DNA and genes. The sample profile shows around 760,000 distinct CDR3 sequences; approximately 15% of them were found once. The biggest ten clones account for around 6.5% of the sample. Regarding this clonotype: The specificity of this receptor is unknown. No base-level quality is on record; no much larger clone is a single base apart.

This clonotype originated in a man aged 50-60 years who received an inactivated influenza vaccine. Donor details come from another sample of the same person, matched by shared clones. The sequence links TRBV6-2 or TRBV6-3 to TRBJ1-1, with the D gene not confidently named. Source: PBMCs from blood, taken roughly 15 days before vaccination. The CDR3 region has the sequence CASSYVNTEAFF. The DNA is as follows: TGTGCCAGCAGTTACGTGAACACTGAAGCTTTCTTT.